This TCR beta chain emerged from a study of blood T cell repertoires in COVID-19 (dated by TCRdb to 2019 to 2021). Regarding the complete study: The collaborator samples originated in the United States, Italy and Spain and spanned the acute and convalescent phases of COVID-19. The material from the prospective study consisted of cDNA or gDNA derived from T cells, B-cell-depleted T cells, or PBMCs. Subjects who had been exposed to COVID-19, were actively infected with it, or had recovered from it provided the deeply sampled blood TCRbeta repertoires that made up the dataset. The repertoires were released in a freely available public database intended as a resource for research on the immune response to SARS-CoV-2. The samples were drawn from the first 160 participants of the ongoing ImmuneRACE study and from over 950 subjects provided by 6 global collaborators. Sample metadata almost always included a de-identified subject ID, COVID-19 status, age in years and sex. Where HLA class I and class II types were available, the types were taken from metadata supplied by the sample provider, not from assay-based typing.

Of note for this clone: The clone's antigen remains unknown. No base-level quality is on record; no much larger clone is a single base apart.

In the prospective study, participants were about 18 to 90 years old, resided in about two dozen geographic areas of the United States, and were enrolled through a virtual design. In the prospective study, participants were assigned to cohorts based on the clinical history participants reported in a screening survey and a study questionnaire. Recovered participants in ImmuneRACE Cohort 3 were defined as having two consecutive negative NP/OP PCR tests, clearance from a healthcare professional, or resolution of symptoms. In the prospective study, whole blood, serum and a nasopharyngeal or oropharyngeal swab were collected from each participant by mobile phlebotomists. Participants in the prospective study had the option to provide additional blood draws and questionnaires over a roughly 2-month period. Prospective study blood samples were shipped either frozen or at room temperature before DNA extraction.

Results and caveats for the whole study, not just this receptor: Clinical and demographic metadata were provided uncurated, with the amount varying by source and participant.

The immunoSEQ Assay, a bias-controlled multiplex PCR, was used to amplify TCRbeta CDR3 regions from genomic DNA. Regarding the original processing steps: Nucleated cell counts per sample were estimated from amplification of reference gene primers within the assay. To quantify the absolute abundance of each unique TCRbeta CDR3 rearrangement, sequence reads were collapsed and filtered. For each sample, productive Simpson clonality was calculated by taking the square root of Simpson's diversity index across productive rearrangements. The table was pulled from immuneACCESS by TCRdb, which kept in-frame rearrangements only. Such tables lose some clones; where checked, under half of the loss comes from unresolved V genes, and the rest has no known cause. V, J and clone size are those of that table, while D and trimming were read from the DNA. The sample table lists fewer than 500,000 clones, roughly 86% of them with a count of one. The top ten clonotypes cover 1% to 1.5% of the sample.

Sequencing was performed on PBMCs or T cells enriched from blood (not recorded which). This TCR came from a man aged 25 to 40 who had recovered from COVID-19.

The base sequence is TGTGCCAGCAGCCAATCTCCCCCTGGGACTGGAAACAATGAGCAGTTCTTC. It encodes CASSQSPPGTGNNEQFF. The sequence links TRBV3-1 (or the pseudogene TRBV3-2) to TRBJ2-1, and TRBD2 may be the D gene, going by 6 matching bases. The germline V gene encodes CDR1 LGHDT and CDR2 YNNKEL (reference sequence). Trimming at the junction amounts to 2 bases on V and 5 bases on J, and the germline ends lie 19 bases apart. Including cysteine and phenylalanine, the CDR3 has 17 amino acids. Only the CDR3 DNA is retained, 51 bases long and in frame from the first base.